The text below deals with one T cell receptor (beta chain). Authors' processing steps: Using reference gene primer amplification, nucleated cell counts were estimated. Repertoires were generated with immunoSEQ multiplex PCR, while TCRdb's copy carries only in-frame clones and drops some. That table furnishes V, J and clone size, whereas the DNA furnished D and trimming. The sample has roughly 90,000 clones; approximately 80% are singletons. This sample was included in a study of blood T cell repertoires in COVID-19. Study in general: Acute-phase and convalescent COVID-19 samples originated in the United States, Italy and Spain. PBMCs, B-cell-depleted T cells, or T cells provided the cDNA or gDNA that made up the material.

The CDR3 is made up of 16 amino acids. CDR1 SGHRS and CDR2 YFSETQ come from the germline V gene. The J segment lost 0 bases and the V segment lost 4 bases, leaving 8 bases of the junction unmatched. Sequences were obtained from peripheral blood. The chain links TRBV5-1 to TRBJ2-3, with 7 positions matching TRBD2. The receptor's source is a woman aged 70-85 years with acute or convalescent COVID-19. CDR3 DNA: TGCGCCAGCAGCCGGTGGGCTAGCGGTAGCACAGATACGCAGTATTTT. Residues: CASSRWASGSTDTQYF.